This TCR beta chain was found in a study of T cells after posttransplantation cyclophosphamide. Whole-study results and caveats: Later post-transplant blood repertoires were often dominated by donor CD8+ memory clones.

Germline assignment: CDR1 SGHNT and CDR2 YENEEA. V lost 3 bases, J lost 1 base, and 7 bases lay in between. This CDR3 is built from 13 residues. The related graft donor's blood sample was taken on the day of bone marrow donation. Method: immunoSEQ multiplex PCR; TCRdb's copy keeps in-frame clones and lacks some. The sample has about 36,000 clones, none seen only once. There are many counts of this clone. Its cognate antigen is unknown. What was sequenced was PBMCs. The J gene is TRBJ2-7, the V gene TRBV11-3, with D maybe TRBD2 (5 bases). The receptor was derived from a girl under 18 in good health, CMV-negative, and a related stem cell transplant donor. The CDR3 DNA is TGTGCCAGCAGCTTTGGCGGGTCCTACGAGCAGTACTTC. The encoded protein is CASSFGGSYEQYF. The complete variable domain, with remaining parts taken from reference TRBV11-3 and TRBJ2-7, reads EAGVVQSPRYKIIEKKQPVAFWCNPISGHNTLYWYLQNLGQGPELLIRYENEEAVDDSQLPKDRFSAERLKGVDSTLKIQPAELGDSAVYLCASSFGGSYEQYFGPGTRLTVT.